One sample yielded the 9 T cell receptor beta chains listed below, sequenced in a study of blood T cells in healthy people across ages. Next came a second PCR, run for about 7 to 12 cycles, which used a sample-barcoded 5' primer along with a J-beta primer mix. MiXCR, run by TCRdb on the 5' RACE reads, gives a single entry per CDR3 protein. The data show about 800,000 distinct CDR3 sequences, over 45% seen once. The sequenced sample consisted of blood. The receptors derive from a man aged 25 to 45 in good health.

This sequence joins TRBV30 and TRBJ2-7; D perhaps matches TRBD2 (5 bases). V dropped 4 bases and J dropped 2 bases, with 15 bases sitting between them. From germline, CDR1 is GTSNPN and CDR2 SVGIG (reference sequence). The CDR3 has 14 amino acids. The CDR3 loop reads CAWTSRGVAYEQYF. DNA of the CDR3: TGTGCCTGGACCAGTCGGGGAGTCGCCTACGAGCAGTACTTC.

V usage is TRBV3-1 and J usage is TRBJ2-2; 14 bases align to TRBD2. CDR1 and CDR2 (germline): LGHDT, YNNKEL (reference sequence). The CDR3 loop spans 19 amino acids. J was trimmed by 4 bases and V by 4 bases; bases with no gene match: 11. CDR3 coding DNA: TGTGCCAGCAGCCGAAGACGACTAGCGGGGGGGCGGAGCACCGGGGAGCTGTTTTTT. Its translation: CASSRRRLAGGRSTGELFF. The variable domain in full, with the rest retrieved from reference TRBV3-1 and TRBJ2-2, is DTAVSQTPKYLVTQMGNDKSIKCEQNLGHDTMYWYKQDSKKFLKIMFSYNNKELIINETVPNRFSPKSPDKAHLNLHINSLELGDSAVYFCASSRRRLAGGRSTGELFFGEGSRLTVL.

A note on this clonotype: At one of its ends the junction is not consistent with the germline gene, which may arise from a read error. V and J are TRBV11-1 and TRBJ2-3; D may be TRBD1 or TRBD2 (5 bases each). CDR1 and CDR2 (germline): SGHAT, FQDESV (reference sequence). This CDR3 is built from 16 residues. The CDR3 DNA is TGTGCCAGCAGCCGTGACGGGACCTCAAGCACAGAGACGCAGTATTTT. This sequence encodes CASSRDGTSSTETQYF.

The J gene is TRBJ1-1, the V gene TRBV7-9; D unresolved. CDR1 and CDR2 (germline): SEHNR, FQNEAQ (reference sequence). Trimming took off 1 base at V and 5 bases at J, with 14 bases between the two ends. This CDR3 is built from 15 residues. CDR3 DNA sequence: TGTGCCAGCAGCTTAGTGTCTGGATGGGAAACTGAAGCTTTCTTT. Residues: CASSLVSGWETEAFF.

The chain uses TRBV6-6 and TRBJ2-3; the D is unclear. Germline V gene sequence: CDR1 MNHNY, CDR2 SVGAGI (reference sequence). Trimming left V 2 bases short and J 5 bases short, with 5 bases between. There are 12 residues in the CDR3. The CDR3 is CASSYGVDTQYF. The CDR3 DNA reads TGTGCCAGCAGTTACGGTGTAGATACGCAGTATTTT.

The chain uses TRBV6-2 or TRBV6-3 and TRBJ1-1; TRBD1 is a possible D gene (5 bases). V was shortened by 0 bases and J by 3 bases, with 8 bases between the two germline ends. Per the germline V gene, CDR1 is MNHEY and CDR2 is SVGEGT. The CDR3 runs to 14 residues. The CDR3 nucleotides are TGTGCCAGCAGTTACTCGAACAGGCACACTGAAGCTTTCTTT. Amino acids: CASSYSNRHTEAFF.

V is TRBV2 and J is TRBJ1-2; D gene uncertain. CDR1 is SNHLY and CDR2 is FYNNEI in the germline V gene. CDR3 length: 11 amino acids. V lost 6 bases and J 8 bases, leaving 10 bases between the germline ends. In DNA, the CDR3 is TGTGCCAGCAGCCCCGAAGAGGGCTACACCTTC. This encodes CASSPEEGYTF.

The chain joins TRBV18 to TRBJ2-7; D may be TRBD1 (7 bases). From germline, CDR1 is KGHSH and CDR2 LQKENI. This CDR3 contains 13 residues. V gave up 8 bases and J gave up 3 bases, with 14 bases separating them. CDR3 coding DNA: TGTGCCAGCGCAGGGGGAGGCTTCTACGAGCAGTACTTC. It codes for CASAGGGFYEQYF. Combining the CDR3 with reference TRBV18 and TRBJ2-7 gives the whole variable domain NAGVMQNPRHLVRRRGQEARLRCSPMKGHSHVYWYRQLPEEGLKFMVYLQKENIIDESGMPKERFSAEFPKEGPSILRIQQVVRGDSAAYFCASAGGGFYEQYFGPGTRLTVT.

This clonotype appeared a few times. This rearrangement joins TRBV3-1 to TRBJ1-6, with TRBD1 matching over 9 bases. The CDR3 runs 18 residues. Per the germline V gene, CDR1 is LGHDT and CDR2 is YNNKEL (reference sequence). V was clipped by 0 bases and J by 3 bases; unmatched bases: 6. In nucleotides, the CDR3 is TGTGCCAGCAGCCAAGATTTGGGGACAGGGAACTATAATTCACCCCTCCACTTT. Translating gives CASSQDLGTGNYNSPLHF. Full variable domain (missing parts from reference TRBV3-1 and TRBJ1-6): DTAVSQTPKYLVTQMGNDKSIKCEQNLGHDTMYWYKQDSKKFLKIMFSYNNKELIINETVPNRFSPKSPDKAHLNLHINSLELGDSAVYFCASSQDLGTGNYNSPLHFGNGTRLTVT.